The T cell receptor beta chain described here comes from a study of shared clonotypes between healthy human individuals. General observations from the study: Naive subsets, compared against memory subsets, generally had larger estimated richness values.

Only in-frame clones appear in the TCRdb table, and some are missing; sequencing was by immunoSEQ multiplex PCR. The profile shows about 960,000 clones, roughly 72% of them singletons. On this clone itself: Its antigen is unknown.

This CDR3 is 15 amino acids long. Per the germline V gene, CDR1 is SGHTA and CDR2 is FQGNSA. V was cut by 2 bases and J by 2 bases, with 12 bases left in between. The source of this sequence is a man between 18 and 35 years old in good health. Sample: memory CD4+ T cells sorted from blood. Sample subset: CD45RA-negative fraction. V and J are TRBV7-2 and TRBJ1-2; D possibly corresponds to TRBD1 (5 bases). The CDR3 protein is CASSLQRGGNYGYTF. CDR3 in DNA: TGTGCCAGCAGCTTACAAAGGGGCGGAAACTATGGCTACACCTTC.